What follows is one T cell receptor (beta chain) and its context. Its cognate antigen is unknown. The read terminates 3 residues before the CDR3 end, so the remaining end is supplied by the germline J gene. The data derive from a study of Tregs in tolerant kidney transplant recipients. Study as a whole: Mixed chimerism was transient after nonmyeloablative marrow transplants from related graft donors. Whole-study results and caveats: Biological reproducibility was not directly addressed, but technical replication error appeared minimal. The most relevant donor-specific Treg TCRbeta repertoire apparently came from expansion with activated donor B cells. Few patients were studied, so findings need validation in larger groups.

Produced via immunoSEQ multiplex PCR; TCRdb's table is partial and in-frame only. This listing includes about 52,000 clones. Germline CDR1 and CDR2: SGHTA and FQGNSA. This CDR3 spans 12 amino acids. Trimming took off 1 base at V and 4 bases at J, with 3 bases between the two ends. This chain uses TRBV7-2 with TRBJ2-3, with unresolved D. The material was CD4+ T cells from blood, obtained before the transplant. The receptor's source is a human donor who received a combined kidney and bone marrow transplant. CDR3 amino acids: CASSLDSDTQYF. Partial CDR3 DNA: TGTGCCAGCAGCTTAGACTCAGATACG.